Below are 2 T cell receptor beta chains sequenced from a single sample in a study of siplizumab effects on memory and regulatory T cells. Clones were sequenced by immunoSEQ multiplex PCR, and TCRdb holds only the in-frame ones, with some missing. Among some 80,000 clones listed, roughly 94% were seen once. Sequenced sample: CD8+ T cells sorted from blood. The receptors derive from a human donor in good health.

The chain links TRBV7-3 to TRBJ2-5; 10 bases are shared with TRBD2. Germline lookup yields CDR1 SGHTA and CDR2 FQGTGA. The length of the CDR3 is 15 residues. The J segment lost 5 bases and the V segment lost 3 bases, leaving 6 bases of the junction unmatched. The CDR3 nucleotides are TGTGCCAGCAGCTTGGGGACTAGCGTGTATGAGACCCAGTACTTC. This translates into CASSLGTSVYETQYF.

This chain connects TRBV6-5 to TRBJ2-1; maybe TRBD2 (6 bases). CDR1 is MNHEY, CDR2 SVGAGI, per germline. V was cut by 0 bases and J by 2 bases, with 11 bases left in between. This CDR3 is 16 amino acids long. The DNA for the CDR3 is TGTGCCAGCAGTTACTCTGCGGGACTGACCTACAATGAGCAGTTCTTC. This encodes CASSYSAGLTYNEQFF.